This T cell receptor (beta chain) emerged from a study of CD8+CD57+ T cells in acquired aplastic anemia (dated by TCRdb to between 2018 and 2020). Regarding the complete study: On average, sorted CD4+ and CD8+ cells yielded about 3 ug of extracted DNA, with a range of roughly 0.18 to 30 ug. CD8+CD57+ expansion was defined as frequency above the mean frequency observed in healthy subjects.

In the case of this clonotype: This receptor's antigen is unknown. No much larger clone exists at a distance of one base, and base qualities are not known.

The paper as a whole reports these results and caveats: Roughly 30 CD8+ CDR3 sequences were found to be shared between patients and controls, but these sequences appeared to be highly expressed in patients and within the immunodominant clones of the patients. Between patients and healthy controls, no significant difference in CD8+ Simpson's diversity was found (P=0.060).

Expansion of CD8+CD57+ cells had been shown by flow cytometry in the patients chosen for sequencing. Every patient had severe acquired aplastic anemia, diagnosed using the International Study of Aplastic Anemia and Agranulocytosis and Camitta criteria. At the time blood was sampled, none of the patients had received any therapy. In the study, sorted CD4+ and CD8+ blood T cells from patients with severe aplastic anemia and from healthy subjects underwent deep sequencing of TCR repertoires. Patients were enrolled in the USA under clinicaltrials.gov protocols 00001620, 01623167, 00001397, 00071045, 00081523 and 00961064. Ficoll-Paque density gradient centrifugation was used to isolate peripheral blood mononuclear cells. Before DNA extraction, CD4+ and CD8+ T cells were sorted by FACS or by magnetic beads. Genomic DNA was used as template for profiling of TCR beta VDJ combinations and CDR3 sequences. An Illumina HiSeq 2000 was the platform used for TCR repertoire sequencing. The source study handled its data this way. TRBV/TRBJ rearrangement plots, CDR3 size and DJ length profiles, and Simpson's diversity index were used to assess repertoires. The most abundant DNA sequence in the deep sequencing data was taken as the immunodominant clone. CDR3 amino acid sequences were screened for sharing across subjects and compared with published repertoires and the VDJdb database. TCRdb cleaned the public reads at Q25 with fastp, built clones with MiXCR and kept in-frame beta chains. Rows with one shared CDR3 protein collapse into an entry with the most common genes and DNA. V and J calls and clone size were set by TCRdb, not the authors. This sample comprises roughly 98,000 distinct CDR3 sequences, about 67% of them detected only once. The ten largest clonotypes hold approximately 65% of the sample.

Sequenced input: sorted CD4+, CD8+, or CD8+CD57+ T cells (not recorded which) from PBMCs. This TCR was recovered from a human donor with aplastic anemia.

The CDR3 protein sequence reads: CASSQAATAGAGYEQYF. The nucleotide sequence reads TGCGCCAGCAGCCAAGCAGCAACAGCGGGGGCCGGGTACGAGCAGTACTTC. Recombination connected TRBV4-3 to TRBJ2-7; 8 of the junction bases match TRBD2. The germline V end is reduced by 1 base and the J end by 4 bases; junction bases left unmatched: 12. There are 17 amino acids in the CDR3, from cysteine to phenylalanine inclusive. The CDR3 DNA has 51 bases and is translated from base 1. From the germline V gene, CDR1 is LGHNA and CDR2 is YSLEER.